These 23 T cell receptor beta chains were sequenced from one sample in a study of monozygotic twins with inflammatory bowel disease. TCRdb re-called the 5' RACE reads and shows each CDR3 protein once, DNA omitted. The listing contains approximately 400,000 distinct CDR3 sequences. The sample was blood. The receptor source for this set is a human donor with ulcerative colitis or Crohn's disease, or a healthy co-twin of an affected twin (not recorded which).

The chain couples TRBV6-5 to TRBJ2-5; TCRdb returns TRBD2, unconfirmable since there is no DNA. Germline CDR1 is MNHEY and CDR2 is SVGAGI. There are 17 residues in the CDR3. The CDR3 protein is CASSYDGLAGGQETQYF.

The V gene is TRBV10-3, the J gene TRBJ1-1; the TRBD1 assignment by TCRdb is unverifiable without DNA. Germline CDR1 reads ENHRY; CDR2 reads SYGVKD. The CDR3 is 15 amino acids. The CDR3: CAISETGGRNTEAFF.

The rearrangement joins TRBV20-1 to TRBJ1-6; lacking DNA, the TRBD1 call made by TCRdb goes unchecked. The germline gives CDR1 DFQATT, CDR2 SNEGSKA (reference sequence). The CDR3 runs 16 residues. The CDR3 region is CSARSRDRGFNSPLHF.

The gene calls are TRBV4-1 and TRBJ2-1; with no DNA, the TCRdb D assignment of TRBD1 cannot be verified. This CDR3 has 16 residues. Germline lookup yields CDR1 MGHRA and CDR2 YSYEKL. This CDR3 is CASSQYAGTGLDEQLF.

This rearrangement joins TRBV6-6 to TRBJ1-6; absent DNA, TCRdb's TRBD1 call cannot be checked. Per the germline V gene, CDR1 is MNHNY and CDR2 is SVGAGI (reference sequence). The CDR3 runs 13 residues. This CDR3 is CASSPGQNSPLHF.

V is TRBV4-2 and J is TRBJ1-5. CDR1 LGHNA and CDR2 YNFKEQ come from the germline V gene. This CDR3 spans 13 amino acids. The CDR3 sequence: CASSQASNQPQHF.

The chain uses TRBV7-2 and TRBJ2-2; as DNA is missing, the TRBD2 call by TCRdb cannot be tested. This CDR3 is 17 amino acids long. The germline V gene encodes CDR1 SGHTA and CDR2 FQGNSA. The CDR3 sequence is CASSPGALALGTGELFF.

The chain couples TRBV20-1 to TRBJ2-5; lacking DNA, the TRBD2 call made by TCRdb goes unchecked. Germline V gene sequence: CDR1 DFQATT, CDR2 SNEGSKA (reference sequence). This CDR3 region has 14 residues. The chain's CDR3 is CSARVAGGPETQYF.

CDR3 loop: CSARTIVEREQYF. The chain combines TRBV20-1 with TRBJ2-7. This CDR3 contains 13 residues. CDR1 and CDR2 (germline): DFQATT, SNEGSKA (reference sequence).

The rearrangement joins TRBV29-1 to TRBJ1-2; TCRdb indicates TRBD1, and absent DNA this call remains unverified. CDR1 is SQVTM and CDR2 is ANQGSEA in the germline V gene. The CDR3 has 11 residues. CDR3 in amino acids: CSGDRVYGYTF.

The chain carries TRBV6-1 and TRBJ2-7; no DNA is available, so the TRBD1 call from TCRdb remains unchecked. The CDR3 has 14 residues. Germline lookup yields CDR1 MNHNS and CDR2 SASEGT. CDR3 in amino acids: CASSMTGNRNEQYF.

V gene TRBV6-2 or TRBV6-3 combines with J gene TRBJ2-1; TCRdb outputs TRBD2, but without DNA this stays unchecked. This CDR3 is 14 amino acids long. Germline CDR1 and CDR2: MNHEY and SVGEGT. The chain's CDR3 is CASSYSLAGIEQFF.

The chain employs TRBV12-3 or TRBV12-4 and TRBJ2-3; TCRdb outputs TRBD2, but without DNA this stays unchecked. CDR3 length equals 16 residues. The CDR3 region is CASSSSGTSGTDTQYF.

The chain uses TRBV6-2 or TRBV6-3 and TRBJ1-1; checking the TCRdb D call of TRBD1 is not possible without DNA. Germline V gives CDR1 MNHEY, CDR2 SVGEGT. The CDR3 has 14 amino acids. CDR3 sequence reads: CASSSRGPPHEAFF.

The chain uses TRBV5-1 and TRBJ2-1; with no DNA, the TCRdb D assignment of TRBD2 cannot be verified. The CDR3 is 16 residues long. Germline V CDR1 and CDR2: SGHRS, YFSETQ. The CDR3 region is CASSWMTSGGGDEQFF.

This chain uses TRBV6-1 with TRBJ2-2; the D call of TRBD2 rests on TCRdb alone, since no DNA is present to check it. CDR1 and CDR2 from the germline V gene are MNHNS and SASEGT. This CDR3 region has 14 residues. CDR3 residues: CASSRQRVTGELFF.

This rearrangement joins TRBV13 to TRBJ1-4. This CDR3 comprises 12 residues. The germline V gene has CDR1 PRHDT and CDR2 FYEKMQ (reference sequence). The CDR3 loop reads CASSLYVGKLFF. Full variable domain (rest looked up from reference TRBV13 and TRBJ1-4): AAGVIQSPRHLIKEKRETATLKCYPIPRHDTVYWYQQGPGQDPQFLISFYEKMQSDKGSIPDRFSAQQFSDYHSELNMSSLELGDSALYFCASSLYVGKLFFGSGTQLSVL.

The V call is TRBV11-1, the J call TRBJ2-2; TCRdb indicates TRBD1, and absent DNA this call remains unverified. The CDR3 spans 15 residues. Germline-derived CDR1 and CDR2 are SGHAT and FQDESV (reference sequence). The CDR3 loop reads CASSFGGQGTGELFF.

J is TRBJ2-1 and V is TRBV24-1; the TCRdb call, TRBD1, lacks DNA for checking. Germline loops: CDR1 KGHDR, CDR2 SFDVKD. The length of the CDR3 is 18 residues. The CDR3 here is CATSALPRTGESYNEQFF.

The chain combines TRBV5-1 with TRBJ2-6. Germline lookup yields CDR1 SGHRS and CDR2 YFSETQ. The CDR3 length is 15 residues. This chain's CDR3 is CASSSKTSGANVLTF. The whole variable domain, filled in from reference TRBV5-1 and TRBJ2-6, reads KAGVTQTPRYLIKTRGQQVTLSCSPISGHRSVSWYQQTPGQGLQFLFEYFSETQRNKGNFPGRFSGRQFSNSRSEMNVSTLELGDSALYLCASSSKTSGANVLTFGAGSRLTVL.

This sequence joins TRBV20-1 and TRBJ2-3. CDR1 and CDR2 (germline): DFQATT, SNEGSKA (reference sequence). The length of the CDR3 is 13 residues. CDR3 loop: CSASTISTDTQYF.

This sequence joins TRBV15 and TRBJ2-2; TCRdb gives TRBD1 as the D gene, but with no DNA this cannot be confirmed. Germline-derived CDR1 and CDR2 are LNHNV and YYDKDF (reference sequence). The CDR3 sequence is 18 residues long. The CDR3 here is CATSRDAWTGLRTGELFF.

The J gene is TRBJ2-1, the V gene TRBV7-2; the TRBD1 assignment by TCRdb is unverifiable without DNA. This CDR3 comprises 15 residues. Germline V gene sequence: CDR1 SGHTA, CDR2 FQGNSA. CDR3 in amino acids: CASSLALAGANEQFF.